Listed below are T cell receptor beta chains from one sample, sequenced in a study of T cells after yellow fever vaccination. MiXCR, run by TCRdb on the 5' RACE reads, gives a single entry per CDR3 protein. The repertoire holds a few hundred thousand distinct CDR3 sequences, about an eighth seen once, with roughly 0.5% in the top ten. The sequencing used CD4+ T cells sorted from PBMCs, collected 45 days after the yellow fever booster vaccination. The receptor source for this set is a young man who received the YFV17D yellow fever vaccine. Both conserved end residues are part of each CDR3. The D gene is left open where the match is weak. The size of a clone is reported for some rows only, either as once, few or many, or as a class for expanded clones.

j_call clone_size d_call v_call cdr3_nt cdr3_aa
TRBJ2-7 - TRBD1 TRBV12-3/TRBV12-4 TGTGCCAGAAGTTTAGGAGACAGGGGTTACGAGCAGTACTTC CARSLGDRGYEQYF
TRBJ2-2 many - TRBV28 TGTGCCAGCAGGCTCACCGGGGAGCTGTTTTTT CASRLTGELFF
TRBJ2-7 few - TRBV3-1 TGTGCCAGCAGCCAAATCGCGGGACGAGGCGAGCAGTACTTC CASSQIAGRGEQYF
TRBJ2-1 - - TRBV12-3/TRBV12-4 TGTGCCAGCAGTTTCACTGGACGGTCTGAGCAGTTCTTC CASSFTGRSEQFF
TRBJ2-1 many TRBD2 TRBV9 TGTGCCAGCAGCGTATACGGCGGGAGGGTCAATGAGCAGTTCTTC CASSVYGGRVNEQFF
TRBJ2-5 - - TRBV12-3/TRBV12-4 TGTGCCAGCAGCATACATCTAGGGGGGCCACAAGAGACCCAGTACTTC CASSIHLGGPQETQYF
TRBJ2-7 - TRBD1 TRBV10-3 TGTGCCATCAGTGGACAGGGGACTTACGAGCAGTACTTC CAISGQGTYEQYF
TRBJ2-7 - TRBD2 TRBV7-2 TGTGCCAGCAGCTTTTCTAGCGGCCCCTACGAGCAGTACTTC CASSFSSGPYEQYF
TRBJ2-3 few TRBD2 TRBV4-3 TGCGCCAGCAGCCTAAGATTAGCGGGAGGAGGCACAGATACGCAGTATTTT CASSLRLAGGGTDTQYF
TRBJ2-2 few TRBD2 TRBV6-1 TGTGCCAGCAGTCAACTAGCGGGAGTCGGCGGGGAGCTGTTTTTT CASSQLAGVGGELFF
TRBJ2-2 once - TRBV12-3/TRBV12-4 TGTGCCAGCAGTCCATTAATAAGTCACGGGGAGCTGTTTTTT CASSPLISHGELFF
TRBJ2-7 - - TRBV18 TGTGCCAGCTCACCGGGGACCACAGAGGGGGAGCAGTACTTC CASSPGTTEGEQYF
TRBJ1-5 few - TRBV12-3/TRBV12-4 TGTGCCAGCACCCTCAGGGCAGGGCGCGCCCCCCAGCCCCAGCATTTT CASTLRAGRAPQPQHF
TRBJ2-3 - - TRBV5-4 TGTGCCAGCAGTTCCCGGGATCAGGAGGGAGATACGCAGTATTTT CASSSRDQEGDTQYF
TRBJ2-1 many - TRBV6-5 TGTGCCAGCAGTTACTCGGGGGGGCGCCCCGGGAATGAGCAGTTCTTC CASSYSGGRPGNEQFF
TRBJ2-6 few - TRBV2 TGTGCCAGCAGGGCCACGCAGGGGGGGGCCAACGTCCTGACTTTC CASRATQGGANVLTF
TRBJ1-4 - - TRBV21-1 TGTGCCAGCAGCAAAGATGTCCTTGCTGGAGTTGAAAAACTGTTTTTT CASSKDVLAGVEKLFF
TRBJ1-2 few TRBD1 TRBV4-2 TGTGCCAGCAGCCCAGCGGCCGGGACAGGGGACGATGGCTACACCTTC CASSPAAGTGDDGYTF
TRBJ2-1 - - TRBV29-1 TGCAGCGTGAGGGCAGGGCTATACAATGAGCAGTTCTTC CSVRAGLYNEQFF
TRBJ2-5 few TRBD2 TRBV9 TGTGCCAGCAGCGTTAGCGGGAGGCCCCAAGAGACCCAGTACTTC CASSVSGRPQETQYF
TRBJ2-7 few - TRBV6-2/TRBV6-3 TGTGCCAGCAGTTCTGGGGGACGGGCCTCGCGGCAGTACTTC CASSSGGRASRQYF
TRBJ1-4 - - TRBV15 TGTGCCACCAGTCCCAGGGTCGCAACTAATGAAAAACTGTTTTTT CATSPRVATNEKLFF
TRBJ1-4 - - TRBV7-9 TGTGCCAGCAGCTTCGGAAGGGAGGAAAAACTGTTTTTT CASSFGREEKLFF
TRBJ2-3 few - TRBV30 TGTGCCTGGGGGGCGGTGGGGGATACGCAGTATTTT CAWGAVGDTQYF
TRBJ2-7 few TRBD2 TRBV7-2 TGTGCCAGCAGCCCGGGGAGGGAGAGCGAGCAGTACTTC CASSPGRESEQYF
TRBJ2-7 few - TRBV2 TGTGCCAGCAGTGAAGGTACTCTTAGGTACGAGCAGTACTTC CASSEGTLRYEQYF